These T cell receptor beta chains were read from a single sample in a study of blood T cells in healthy people across ages. TCRdb ran MiXCR on the 5' RACE reads and lists one entry per CDR3 protein. Of hundreds of thousands of distinct CDR3 sequences detected, around 48% appear once; the ten largest clones hold over 10%. The sample was blood. The receptor source for this set is a man aged 25 to 40 in good health. Both conserved end residues are part of each CDR3. D genes are given only for firm matches. For some rows the clone size is stated as once, few or many, or as a class when expanded; others skip it.

CDR3aa: CASSSGTDNEQFF
CDR3nt: TGTGCCAGCAGTTCCGGGACAGACAATGAGCAGTTCTTC
j_gene: TRBJ2-1
d_gene: TRBD1
v_gene: TRBV7-3
abundance: few

CDR3aa: CASSSGRAQAFF
CDR3nt: TGTGCCAGCTCCTCCGGGCGTGCCCAAGCTTTCTTT
j_gene: TRBJ1-1
d_gene: NA
v_gene: TRBV3-1
abundance: few

CDR3aa: CASSHDTVASTYEQYF
CDR3nt: TGCGCCAGCAGCCATGACACGGTAGCCTCAACCTACGAGCAGTACTTC
j_gene: TRBJ2-7
d_gene: NA
v_gene: TRBV4-1
abundance: few

CDR3aa: CASSLVQLLGETQYF
CDR3nt: TGTGCCAGCAGTTTGGTACAGCTCCTCGGGGAGACCCAGTACTTC
j_gene: TRBJ2-5
d_gene: NA
v_gene: TRBV28
abundance: NA

CDR3aa: CASSPGQGAYYGYTF
CDR3nt: TGTGCCAGCAGCCCGGGACAGGGGGCATACTATGGCTACACCTTC
j_gene: TRBJ1-2
d_gene: TRBD1
v_gene: TRBV7-2
abundance: few

CDR3aa: CASNLWTEVNTEAFF
CDR3nt: TGTGCCAGCAATTTGTGGACGGAAGTGAACACTGAAGCTTTCTTT
j_gene: TRBJ1-1
d_gene: NA
v_gene: TRBV28
abundance: NA

CDR3aa: CASSQDPEPNTGELFF
CDR3nt: TGCGCCAGCAGCCAAGACCCGGAACCGAACACCGGGGAGCTGTTTTTT
j_gene: TRBJ2-2
d_gene: NA
v_gene: TRBV4-3
abundance: NA

CDR3aa: CSASSTGTYEQYF
CDR3nt: TGCAGTGCTAGCAGCACGGGGACCTACGAGCAGTACTTC
j_gene: TRBJ2-7
d_gene: NA
v_gene: TRBV20-1
abundance: NA

CDR3aa: CASSSVGGAPASDTQYF
CDR3nt: TGTGCCAGCAGCTCTGTAGGGGGGGCGCCAGCTTCAGATACGCAGTATTTT
j_gene: TRBJ2-3
d_gene: NA
v_gene: TRBV28
abundance: NA

CDR3aa: CASSLVPLYNEQFF
CDR3nt: TGTGCCAGCAGTTTAGTACCTCTATACAATGAGCAGTTCTTC
j_gene: TRBJ2-1
d_gene: NA
v_gene: TRBV27
abundance: NA

CDR3aa: CATGRESRATNEKLFF
CDR3nt: TGTGCCACCGGCAGAGAAAGCAGAGCAACTAATGAAAAACTGTTTTTT
j_gene: TRBJ1-4
d_gene: NA
v_gene: TRBV15
abundance: NA

CDR3aa: CASSFLAGARGNEQYF
CDR3nt: TGTGCCAGCAGTTTTCTTGCAGGGGCGCGGGGCAATGAGCAGTACTTC
j_gene: TRBJ2-5
d_gene: NA
v_gene: TRBV27
abundance: NA

CDR3aa: CAISKERQDYYGYTF
CDR3nt: TGTGCCATCAGTAAAGAGAGACAGGACTACTATGGCTACACCTTC
j_gene: TRBJ1-2
d_gene: NA
v_gene: TRBV10-3
abundance: once

CDR3aa: CASSRGTGGTADTQYF
CDR3nt: TGTGCCAGCAGTCGCGGGACAGGGGGGACAGCAGATACGCAGTATTTT
j_gene: TRBJ2-3
d_gene: TRBD1
v_gene: TRBV7-2
abundance: NA

CDR3aa: CASSRGAGGYLDEQFF
CDR3nt: TGCGCCAGCAGCCGGGGCGCGGGGGGATACCTCGATGAGCAGTTCTTC
j_gene: TRBJ2-1
d_gene: TRBD2
v_gene: TRBV4-1
abundance: few

CDR3aa: CASQRGEVNEQFF
CDR3nt: TGTGCCAGCCAAAGAGGGGAGGTAAATGAGCAGTTCTTC
j_gene: TRBJ2-1
d_gene: NA
v_gene: TRBV6-5
abundance: many

CDR3aa: CASSYSGPGTSLDNEQFF
CDR3nt: TGTGCCAGCAGTTACTCGGGTCCGGGGACGTCCCTCGACAATGAGCAGTTCTTC
j_gene: TRBJ2-1
d_gene: NA
v_gene: TRBV6-2/TRBV6-3
abundance: NA

CDR3aa: CASSEEGGVHEQYF
CDR3nt: TGTGCCAGCAGTGAAGAAGGGGGCGTCCACGAGCAGTACTTC
j_gene: TRBJ2-7
d_gene: TRBD1
v_gene: TRBV2
abundance: few

CDR3aa: CSTRALETQYF
CDR3nt: TGCAGCACCCGGGCCTTGGAGACCCAGTACTTC
j_gene: TRBJ2-5
d_gene: NA
v_gene: TRBV29-1
abundance: NA

CDR3aa: CASSSPRQAPYNEQFF
CDR3nt: TGTGCCAGCAGTTCGCCCCGACAGGCCCCGTACAATGAGCAGTTCTTC
j_gene: TRBJ2-1
d_gene: NA
v_gene: TRBV28
abundance: NA